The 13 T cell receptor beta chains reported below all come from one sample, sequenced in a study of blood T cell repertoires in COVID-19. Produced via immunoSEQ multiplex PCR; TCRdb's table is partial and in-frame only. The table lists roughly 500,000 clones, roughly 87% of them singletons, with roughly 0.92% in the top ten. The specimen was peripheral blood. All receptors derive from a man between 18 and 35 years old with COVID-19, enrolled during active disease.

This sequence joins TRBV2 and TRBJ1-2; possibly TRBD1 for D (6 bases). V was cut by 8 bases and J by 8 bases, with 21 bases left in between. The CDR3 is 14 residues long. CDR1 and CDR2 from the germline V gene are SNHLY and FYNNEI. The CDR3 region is CASRISGVQRGYTF. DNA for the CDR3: TGTGCCAGCCGCATCTCAGGGGTTCAAAGGGGCTACACCTTC. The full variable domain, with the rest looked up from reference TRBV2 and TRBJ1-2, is EPEVTQTPSHQVTQMGQEVILRCVPISNHLYFYWYRQILGQKVEFLVSFYNNEISEKSEIFDDQFSVERPDGSNFTLKIRSTKLEDSAMYFCASRISGVQRGYTFGSGTRLTVV.

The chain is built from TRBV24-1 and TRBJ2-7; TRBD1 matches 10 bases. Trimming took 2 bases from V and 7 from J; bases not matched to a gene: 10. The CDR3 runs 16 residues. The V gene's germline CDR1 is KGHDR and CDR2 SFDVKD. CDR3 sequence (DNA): TGTGCCACCAGTGATTCCCTCGGGACAGGGGCGGATGAGCAGTACTTC. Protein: CATSDSLGTGADEQYF.

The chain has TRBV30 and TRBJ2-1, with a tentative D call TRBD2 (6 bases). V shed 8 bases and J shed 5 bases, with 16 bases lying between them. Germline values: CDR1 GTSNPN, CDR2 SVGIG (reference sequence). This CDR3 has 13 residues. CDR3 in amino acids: CARDWSGNNEQFF. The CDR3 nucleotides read TGTGCCAGGGACTGGAGCGGCAACAATGAGCAGTTCTTC.

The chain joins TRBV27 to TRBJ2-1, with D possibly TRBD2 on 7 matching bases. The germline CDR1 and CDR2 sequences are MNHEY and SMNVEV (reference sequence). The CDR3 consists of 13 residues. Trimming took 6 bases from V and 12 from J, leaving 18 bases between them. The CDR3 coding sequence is TGTGCCAGCAGCCCGTCGACTCGGGGGGCGCAGTTCTTC. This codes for CASSPSTRGAQFF.

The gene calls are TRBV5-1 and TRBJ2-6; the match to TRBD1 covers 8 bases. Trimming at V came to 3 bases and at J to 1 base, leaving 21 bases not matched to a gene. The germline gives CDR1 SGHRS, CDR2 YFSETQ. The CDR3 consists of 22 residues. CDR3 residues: CASSSGTGPPLLSQSGANVLTF. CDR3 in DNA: TGCGCCAGCAGCTCCGGGACAGGACCACCCCTGTTATCCCAATCTGGGGCCAACGTCCTGACTTTC.

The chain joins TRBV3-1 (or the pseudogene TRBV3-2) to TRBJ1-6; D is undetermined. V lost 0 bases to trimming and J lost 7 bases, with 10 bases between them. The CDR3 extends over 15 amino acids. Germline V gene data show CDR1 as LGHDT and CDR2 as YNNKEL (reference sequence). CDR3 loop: CASSQDVTQNSPLHF. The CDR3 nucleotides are TGTGCCAGCAGCCAAGACGTAACCCAGAATTCACCCCTCCACTTT.

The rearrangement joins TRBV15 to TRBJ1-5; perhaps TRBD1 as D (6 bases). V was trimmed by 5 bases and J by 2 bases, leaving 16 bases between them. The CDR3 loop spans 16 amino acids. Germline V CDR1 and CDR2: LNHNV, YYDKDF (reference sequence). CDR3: CATSLGHTTGNQPQHF. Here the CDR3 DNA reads TGTGCCACCAGCCTGGGACACACTACTGGCAATCAGCCCCAGCATTTT.

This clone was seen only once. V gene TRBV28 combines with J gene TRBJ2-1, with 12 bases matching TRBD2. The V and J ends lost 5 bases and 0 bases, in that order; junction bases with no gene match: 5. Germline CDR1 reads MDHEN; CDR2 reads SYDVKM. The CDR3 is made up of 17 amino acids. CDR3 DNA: TGTGCCAGCAGTCCATCGGGACTAGCGGGCTCCTACAATGAGCAGTTCTTC. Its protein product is CASSPSGLAGSYNEQFF. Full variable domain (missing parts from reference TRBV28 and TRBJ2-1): DVKVTQSSRYLVKRTGEKVFLECVQDMDHENMFWYRQDPGLGLRLIYFSYDVKMKEKGDIPEGYSVSREKKERFSLILESASTNQTSMYLCASSPSGLAGSYNEQFFGPGTRLTVL.

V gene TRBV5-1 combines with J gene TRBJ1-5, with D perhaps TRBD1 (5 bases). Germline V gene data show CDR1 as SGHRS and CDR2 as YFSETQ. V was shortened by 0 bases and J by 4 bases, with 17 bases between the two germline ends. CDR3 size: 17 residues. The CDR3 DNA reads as TGCGCCAGCAGCTTGGAGTGGGGAGGGGATATTAATCAGCCCCAGCATTTT. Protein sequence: CASSLEWGGDINQPQHF.

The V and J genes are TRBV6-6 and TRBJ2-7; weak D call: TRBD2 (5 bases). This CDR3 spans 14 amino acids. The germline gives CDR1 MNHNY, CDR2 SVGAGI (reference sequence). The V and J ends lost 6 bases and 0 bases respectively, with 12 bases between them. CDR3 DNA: TGTGCCAGCAGACTCCCTAGCTCCTCCTACGAGCAGTACTTC. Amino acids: CASRLPSSSYEQYF.

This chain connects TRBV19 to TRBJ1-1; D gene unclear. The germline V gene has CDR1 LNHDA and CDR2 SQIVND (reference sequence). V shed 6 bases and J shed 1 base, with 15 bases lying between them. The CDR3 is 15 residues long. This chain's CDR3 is CASSLGSGKNTEAFF. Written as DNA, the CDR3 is TGTGCCAGTAGCCTCGGGAGCGGGAAGAACACTGAAGCTTTCTTT.

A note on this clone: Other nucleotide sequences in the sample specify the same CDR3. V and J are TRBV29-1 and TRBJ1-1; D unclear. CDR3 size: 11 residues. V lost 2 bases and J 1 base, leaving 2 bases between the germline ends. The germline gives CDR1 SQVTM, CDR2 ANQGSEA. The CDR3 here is CSVERNTEAFF. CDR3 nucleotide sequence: TGCAGCGTTGAACGGAACACTGAAGCTTTCTTT.

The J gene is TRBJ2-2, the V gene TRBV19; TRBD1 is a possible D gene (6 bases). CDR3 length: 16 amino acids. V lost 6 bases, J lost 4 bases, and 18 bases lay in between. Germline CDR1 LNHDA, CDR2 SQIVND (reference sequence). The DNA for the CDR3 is TGTGCCAGTAGAACCCTGGGGGCGTGGGGCACCGGGGAGCTGTTTTTT. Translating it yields CASRTLGAWGTGELFF.